The 14 T cell receptor beta chains in this list originate from one sample, sequenced in a study of a mutant IDH1 vaccine in newly diagnosed glioma. Time point of the sample: week 47, end of study. Mutant IDH1 20-mer peptide, at 300 ug, made up each vaccine dose, with topical imiquimod. Profiled with immunoSEQ multiplex PCR; TCRdb holds only in-frame clones, not every one. The repertoire includes 40,000 to 45,000 clones, 82% of them detected once, and 18% sits in the top ten. These TCRs' antigens remain unknown. Specimen: PBMCs, collected from a glioma patient whose treatment included an IDH1 peptide vaccine. These receptors all stem from a man aged 18 to 30 with glioma. Some clones in this sample may be carry-over from other donors' samples.

There are a few counts of this clone. The chain links TRBV4-1 to TRBJ2-1; the D is unclear. This CDR3 spans 14 amino acids. Looked up from germline, CDR1 is MGHRA and CDR2 is YSYEKL. V shed 0 bases and J shed 9 bases, with 12 bases lying between them. CDR3 DNA sequence: TGCGCCAGCAGCCAAGAAGGTAGAGGTACTGAGCAGTTCTTC. Its protein is CASSQEGRGTEQFF.

The chain links TRBV4-3 to TRBJ1-6; D may be TRBD1 (5 bases). V lost 1 base to trimming and J lost 0 bases, with 19 bases between them. Germline-derived CDR1 and CDR2 are LGHNA and YSLEER. The CDR3 covers 20 residues. CDR3 in DNA: TGCGCCAGCAGCCAAGGAAGATGGGACTCAGAGAGCTCCTATAATTCACCCCTCCACTTT. Translating it yields CASSQGRWDSESSYNSPLHF.

This chain joins TRBV7-8 and TRBJ1-5; no clear D. V shed 2 bases and J shed 2 bases, with 7 bases lying between them. Per germline, CDR1 SGHVS and CDR2 FQNEAQ. The CDR3 has 14 residues. CDR3 coding DNA: TGTGCCAGCAGCTTAATGCTGGGCAATCAGCCCCAGCATTTT. Translation: CASSLMLGNQPQHF.

The rearrangement joins TRBV5-6 to TRBJ1-1; D uncertain. Germline CDR1 reads SGHDT; CDR2 reads YYEEEE. The ends were cut back, 5 bases at V and 11 bases at J, with 19 bases in the middle. The length of the CDR3 is 13 residues. The CDR3 coding sequence is TGTGCCAGCAGAGCCCTTGCGGGCTTCGATGCTTTCTTT. Protein sequence: CASRALAGFDAFF.

Written as DNA, the CDR3 is TGTGCCAGCAGCCAAGATACAGGGAGGCAGGGCTACACCTTC. Translation gives CASSQDTGRQGYTF. The chain is built from TRBV4-2 and TRBJ1-2, with D maybe TRBD1 (6 bases). Germline V lookup: CDR1 LGHNA, CDR2 YNFKEQ. Trimming stripped 0 bases from V and 8 bases from J, with 13 bases between. CDR3 length: 14 residues.

The chain has TRBV6-5 and TRBJ1-2; maybe TRBD1 (5 bases). CDR1 is MNHEY, CDR2 SVGAGI, per germline. This CDR3 has 14 residues. V was clipped by 0 bases and J by 7 bases, with 12 bases between them. CDR3 region: CASSYSMGGGGYTF. The CDR3, as DNA: TGTGCCAGCAGTTACTCGATGGGGGGAGGTGGCTACACCTTC.

V and J are TRBV30 and TRBJ1-2; D might be TRBD1 (5 bases). The germline CDR1 and CDR2 sequences are GTSNPN and SVGIG (reference sequence). This CDR3 is built from 12 residues. Trimming cost V 0 bases and J 8 bases, with 10 bases left between them. The CDR3 coding sequence is TGTGCCTGGAGTGTACCAGGGAGCGGCTACACCTTC. Amino acids: CAWSVPGSGYTF.

V usage is TRBV7-2 and J usage is TRBJ2-5, with 16 nucleotides matching TRBD2. The CDR3 loop spans 16 amino acids. V was pared by 5 bases and J by 2 bases, with 2 bases of the junction left unmatched. Germline CDR1 SGHTA, CDR2 FQGNSA. CDR3 sequence: CASSLGLAGGQETQYF. The CDR3 DNA is TGTGCCAGCAGCCTGGGACTAGCGGGGGGGCAAGAGACCCAGTACTTC.

The chain couples TRBV6-5 to TRBJ1-5; tentatively, D is TRBD1 (6 bases). CDR1 and CDR2 (germline): MNHEY, SVGAGI. The CDR3 is 14 amino acids. Trimming pared 6 bases from V and 3 bases from J, leaving 12 bases between. The DNA for the CDR3 is TGTGCCAGCAGGCTAACAGGGTTCAATCAGCCCCAGCATTTT. Translated: CASRLTGFNQPQHF.

The CDR3 spells CASSPRRASPLHF. The CDR3 nucleotides are TGCGCCAGCAGCCCGCGTCGGGCCTCACCCCTCCACTTT. V is TRBV4-1 and J is TRBJ1-6; D gene ambiguous. Germline V CDR1 and CDR2: MGHRA, YSYEKL. V lost 4 bases, J lost 10 bases, and 11 bases lay in between. The CDR3 runs to 13 residues.

This chain connects TRBV10-3 to TRBJ2-1, with 11 bases identical to TRBD2. This CDR3 is 13 amino acids long. Germline V gives CDR1 ENHRY, CDR2 SYGVKD. The trim removed 9 bases at V and 5 bases at J, leaving 3 bases unmatched. CDR3 amino acids: CAIEGLADNEQFF. For the CDR3, the DNA is TGTGCCATAGAGGGACTAGCGGACAATGAGCAGTTCTTC.

The rearrangement uses TRBV10-3 and TRBJ1-1; 7 bases are shared with TRBD1. CDR1 is ENHRY and CDR2 is SYGVKD in the germline V gene. V dropped 5 bases and J dropped 1; count of bases not matched to a gene: 7. The CDR3 covers 15 residues. CDR3 in amino acids: CAISPTGRGNTEAFF. CDR3 DNA sequence: TGTGCCATCAGTCCGACAGGGAGAGGGAACACTGAAGCTTTCTTT.

The chain carries TRBV14 and TRBJ2-5, with D unclear. V lost 0 bases to trimming and J lost 5 bases, with 13 bases between them. This CDR3 has 15 amino acids. Germline CDR1 is SGHDN and CDR2 is FVKESK. The CDR3 protein is CASSQDFGPGETQYF. The CDR3 DNA reads TGTGCCAGCAGCCAAGATTTCGGCCCTGGGGAGACCCAGTACTTC.

The chain combines TRBV7-3 with TRBJ1-2; D gene ambiguous. CDR1 and CDR2 from the germline V gene are SGHTA and FQGTGA. This CDR3 has 14 residues. The V end was cut by 2 bases, the J end by 0 bases, with 7 bases between. The CDR3, as DNA: TGTGCCAGCAGCTTAGGAGCTACTAACTATGGCTACACCTTC. It specifies CASSLGATNYGYTF.